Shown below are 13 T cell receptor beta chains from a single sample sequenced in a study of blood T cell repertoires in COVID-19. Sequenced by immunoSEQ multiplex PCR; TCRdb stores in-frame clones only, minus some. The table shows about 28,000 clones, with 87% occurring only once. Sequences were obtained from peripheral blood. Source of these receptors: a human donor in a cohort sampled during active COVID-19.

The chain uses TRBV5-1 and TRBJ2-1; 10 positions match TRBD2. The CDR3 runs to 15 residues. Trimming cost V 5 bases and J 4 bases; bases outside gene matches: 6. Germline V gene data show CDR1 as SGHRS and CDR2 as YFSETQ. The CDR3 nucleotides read TGCGCCAGCAGACAAAGCGGGGGGGCTTACAATGAGCAGTTCTTC. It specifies CASRQSGGAYNEQFF.

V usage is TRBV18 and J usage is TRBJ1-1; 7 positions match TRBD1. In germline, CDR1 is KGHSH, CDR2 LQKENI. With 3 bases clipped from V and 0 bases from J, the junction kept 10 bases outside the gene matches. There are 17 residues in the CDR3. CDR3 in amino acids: CASSPRAGGAMNTEAFF. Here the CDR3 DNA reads TGTGCCAGCTCACCTAGGGCAGGGGGTGCCATGAACACTGAAGCTTTCTTT.

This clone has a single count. The CDR3 sequence is CASSYSRETQYF. The CDR3, as DNA: TGTGCCAGCAGTTACTCGAGAGAGACCCAGTACTTC. This sequence joins TRBV6-5 and TRBJ2-5; D unresolved. The ends were cut back, 0 bases at V and 4 bases at J, with 3 bases in the middle. Germline CDR1 reads MNHEY; CDR2 reads SVGAGI. This CDR3 region has 12 residues.

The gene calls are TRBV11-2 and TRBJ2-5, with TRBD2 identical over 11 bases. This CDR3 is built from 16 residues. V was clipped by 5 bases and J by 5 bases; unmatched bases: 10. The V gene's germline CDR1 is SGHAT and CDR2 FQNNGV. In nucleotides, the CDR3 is TGTGCCAGCAGCACAGTAGCGGGAGGGCCTGGGGAGACCCAGTACTTC. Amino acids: CASSTVAGGPGETQYF. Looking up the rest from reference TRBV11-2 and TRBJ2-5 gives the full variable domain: EAGVAQSPRYKIIEKRQSVAFWCNPISGHATLYWYQQILGQGPKLLIQFQNNGVVDDSQLPKDRFSAERLKGVDSTLKIQPAKLEDSAVYLCASSTVAGGPGETQYFGPGTRLLVL.

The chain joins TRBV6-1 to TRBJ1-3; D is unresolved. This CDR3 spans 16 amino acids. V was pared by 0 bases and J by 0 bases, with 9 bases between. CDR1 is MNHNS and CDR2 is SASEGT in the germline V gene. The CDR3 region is CASSEAQALSGNTIYF. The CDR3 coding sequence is TGTGCCAGCAGTGAAGCGCAGGCCCTCTCTGGAAACACCATATATTTT.

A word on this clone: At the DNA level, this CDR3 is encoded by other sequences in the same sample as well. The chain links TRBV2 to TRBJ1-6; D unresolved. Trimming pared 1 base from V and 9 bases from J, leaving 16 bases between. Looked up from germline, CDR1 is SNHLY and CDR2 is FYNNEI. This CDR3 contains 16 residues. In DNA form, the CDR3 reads TGTGCCAGCAGTGAAGGCGGGAACGAGTGGATTTCACCCCTCCACTTT. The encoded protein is CASSEGGNEWISPLHF. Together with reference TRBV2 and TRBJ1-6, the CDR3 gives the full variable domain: EPEVTQTPSHQVTQMGQEVILRCVPISNHLYFYWYRQILGQKVEFLVSFYNNEISEKSEIFDDQFSVERPDGSNFTLKIRSTKLEDSAMYFCASSEGGNEWISPLHFGNGTRLTVT.

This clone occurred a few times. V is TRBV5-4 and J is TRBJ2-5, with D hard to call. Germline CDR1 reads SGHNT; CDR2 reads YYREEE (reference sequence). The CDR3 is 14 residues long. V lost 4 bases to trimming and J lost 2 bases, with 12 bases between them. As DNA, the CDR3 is TGTGCCAGCAGCCGGAAGGAGACGCAAGAGACCCAGTACTTC. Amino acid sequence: CASSRKETQETQYF.

The CDR3 coding sequence is TGTGCCAGCGCGGAACGTTCAACTAATGAAAAACTGTTTTTT. Its translation is CASAERSTNEKLFF. The V call is TRBV18, the J call TRBJ1-4; the D is unclear. Looked up from germline, CDR1 is KGHSH and CDR2 is LQKENI. The CDR3 has 14 amino acids. V lost 8 bases and J 0 bases, leaving 10 bases between the germline ends.

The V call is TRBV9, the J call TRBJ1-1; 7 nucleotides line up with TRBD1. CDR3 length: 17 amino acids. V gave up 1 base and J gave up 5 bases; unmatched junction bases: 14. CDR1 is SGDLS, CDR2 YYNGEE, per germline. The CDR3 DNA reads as TGTGCCAGCAGCGTAAGTGGAGGGACAGTTTTGGGTACTGAAGCTTTCTTT. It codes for CASSVSGGTVLGTEAFF.

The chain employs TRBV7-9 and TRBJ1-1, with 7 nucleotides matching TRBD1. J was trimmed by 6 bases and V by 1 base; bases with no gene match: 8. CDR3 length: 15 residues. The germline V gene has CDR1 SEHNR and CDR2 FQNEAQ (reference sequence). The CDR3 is CASSLVEGAAAEAFF. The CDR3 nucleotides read TGTGCCAGCAGCTTAGTTGAGGGGGCCGCCGCTGAAGCTTTCTTT. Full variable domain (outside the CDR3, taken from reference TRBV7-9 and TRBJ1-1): DTGVSQNPRHKITKRGQNVTFRCDPISEHNRLYWYRQTLGQGPEFLTYFQNEAQLEKSRLLSDRFSAERPKGSFSTLEIQRTEQGDSAMYLCASSLVEGAAAEAFFGQGTRLTVV.

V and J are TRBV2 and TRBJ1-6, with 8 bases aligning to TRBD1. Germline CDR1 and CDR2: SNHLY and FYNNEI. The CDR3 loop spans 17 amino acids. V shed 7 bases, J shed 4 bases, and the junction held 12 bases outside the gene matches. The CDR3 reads CASKKGAGGLYNSPLHF. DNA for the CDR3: TGTGCCAGCAAAAAGGGCGCAGGGGGCCTTTATAATTCACCCCTCCACTTT.

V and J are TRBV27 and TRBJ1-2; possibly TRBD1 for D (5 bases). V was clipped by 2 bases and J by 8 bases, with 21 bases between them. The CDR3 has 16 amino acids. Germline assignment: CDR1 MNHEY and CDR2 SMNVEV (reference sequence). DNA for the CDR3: TGTGCCAGCAGTTTAGCGGGGGTCAGGGAACGCAGCGGCTACACCTTC. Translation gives CASSLAGVRERSGYTF.

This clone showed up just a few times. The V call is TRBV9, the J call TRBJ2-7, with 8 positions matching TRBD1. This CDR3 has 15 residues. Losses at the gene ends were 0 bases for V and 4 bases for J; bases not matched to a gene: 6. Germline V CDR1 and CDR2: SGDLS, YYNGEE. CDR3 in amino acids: CASSVAGDRMYEQYF. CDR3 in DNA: TGTGCCAGCAGCGTAGCGGGGGACAGGATGTACGAGCAGTACTTC.